This record concerns one T cell receptor beta chain sequence. This sample includes further DNA sequences coding for the same CDR3. Source study methods: Amplifying reference gene primers gave estimates of nucleated cell counts. The table came from immunoSEQ multiplex PCR; TCRdb's copy has only in-frame clones and leaves some out. V and J calls and clone size are as listed in that table; D and trimming were resolved from the DNA. The profile shows about 270,000 clones, roughly nine tenths of them singletons. CDR3 size: 14 residues. The V end lost 0 bases, the J end lost 2 bases, and 8 bases lay between the germline ends. Germline assignment: CDR1 SGHRS and CDR2 YFSETQ. This entry belongs to a study of blood T cell repertoires in COVID-19. Study-wide background: Acute and convalescent COVID-19 specimens originated in the United States, Italy and Spain.

Sample: peripheral blood. V usage is TRBV5-1 and J usage is TRBJ1-2, with D possibly matching TRBD1 (5 bases). The TCR comes from an older woman who had recovered from COVID-19. The CDR3 region has the DNA TGCGCCAGCAGCTTGGGCGACAGAAACTATGGCTACACCTTC. It encodes CASSLGDRNYGYTF.